This TCR beta chain emerged from a study of glioma-infiltrating T cells after dendritic cell vaccination. Turning to the study itself: Monocyte-derived dendritic cells, cultured seven days with IL-4 and GM-CSF, were pulsed with autologous tumor lysate. Notes on the study in general: The cohort had few patients with full blood and tumor sets.

The sample's time point: after dendritic cell vaccination, including at tumor progression/relapse. The method was immunoSEQ multiplex PCR; TCRdb's version includes in-frame clones alone and lacks a portion of them. The data contain fewer than 90,000 clones, over 80% of them seen just once; the ten biggest clones take up less than 8%. In the case of this clone: The antigen remains unidentified.

Germline V gene lookup returns CDR1 GTSNPN and CDR2 SVGIG (reference sequence). CDR3 length equals 14 residues. The TCR comes from a human donor with glioblastoma. The sample consisted of blood, taken after dendritic cell vaccination. The chain links TRBV30 to TRBJ2-5; 14 nucleotides line up with TRBD2. The J call may be incorrect, as the DNA end agrees better with TRBJ2-7. CDR3 sequence reads: CAWEGTSGGYEQYF. CDR3 DNA sequence: TGTGCCTGGGAGGGGACTAGCGGGGGTTACGAGCAGTACTTC.